Below, 22 T cell receptor beta chains from the same sample are listed, as sequenced in a study of blood T cell repertoires in COVID-19. Libraries were prepared by immunoSEQ multiplex PCR; TCRdb keeps only in-frame clonotypes and omits some of them. Here the sample spans 270,000 or so clones, roughly nine tenths being singletons. Sequences were obtained from PBMCs or T cells enriched from blood (not recorded which). These receptors originate from a woman younger than 35 who had recovered from COVID-19.

The V call is TRBV12-5, the J call TRBJ1-1, with a tentative D call TRBD1 (5 bases). Germline CDR1 and CDR2: LGHNT and FRNRAP. The V end lost 6 bases, the J end lost 7 bases, and 9 bases lay between the germline ends. The CDR3 has 11 residues. CDR3 in amino acids: CASGGGDEAFF. As DNA, the CDR3 is TGTGCTAGTGGAGGAGGGGATGAAGCTTTCTTT.

This chain joins TRBV11-2 and TRBJ1-5, with no clear D. The V gene lost 0 bases and the J gene lost 6 bases, with 12 bases spanning the gap. CDR3 length: 15 amino acids. Germline values: CDR1 SGHAT, CDR2 FQNNGV. The CDR3 protein is CASSLDSSRGQPQHF. CDR3 DNA: TGTGCCAGCAGCTTAGACTCCAGTCGGGGTCAGCCCCAGCATTTT.

V usage is TRBV3-1 (or the pseudogene TRBV3-2) and J usage is TRBJ2-7, with a tentative D call TRBD2 (6 bases). Germline V CDR1 and CDR2: LGHDT, YNNKEL (reference sequence). The CDR3 sequence is 18 residues long. V gave up 3 bases and J gave up 6 bases, with 27 bases separating them. The CDR3 sequence is CASSQPLAGNSIGGEQYF. CDR3 bases: TGTGCCAGCAGCCAGCCCCTAGCAGGTAACTCGATCGGGGGCGAGCAGTACTTC.

This chain links TRBV5-1 with TRBJ2-3, with 7 bases identical to TRBD1. V was pared by 7 bases and J by 2 bases, with 7 bases of the junction left unmatched. Germline V gene lookup returns CDR1 SGHRS and CDR2 YFSETQ. This CDR3 has 14 residues. Here the CDR3 DNA reads TGCGCCAGCCAGTGGGACAGCTACACAGATACGCAGTATTTT. It codes for CASQWDSYTDTQYF.

The sample holds many counts of this clone. The chain links TRBV5-1 to TRBJ1-1; D uncertain. The ends were cut back, 5 bases at V and 2 bases at J, with 10 bases in the middle. The CDR3 runs to 13 residues. Per the germline V gene, CDR1 is SGHRS and CDR2 is YFSETQ. The CDR3 here is CASREGGNTEAFF. DNA for the CDR3: TGCGCCAGCAGAGAGGGAGGAAACACTGAAGCTTTCTTT. Looking up the rest from reference TRBV5-1 and TRBJ1-1 gives the full variable domain: KAGVTQTPRYLIKTRGQQVTLSCSPISGHRSVSWYQQTPGQGLQFLFEYFSETQRNKGNFPGRFSGRQFSNSRSEMNVSTLELGDSALYLCASREGGNTEAFFGQGTRLTVV.

This chain links TRBV9 with TRBJ1-4, with D possibly TRBD1 on 6 matching bases. With 0 bases removed from V and 4 bases from J, the gap between germline ends came to 10 bases. This CDR3 has 15 amino acids. Germline assignment: CDR1 SGDLS and CDR2 YYNGEE. CDR3 in amino acids: CASSVDDRINEKLFF. DNA for the CDR3: TGTGCCAGCAGCGTAGATGACAGGATTAATGAAAAACTGTTTTTT. Combining the CDR3 with reference TRBV9 and TRBJ1-4 gives the whole variable domain DSGVTQTPKHLITATGQRVTLRCSPRSGDLSVYWYQQSLDQGLQFLIQYYNGEERAKGNILERFSAQQFPDLHSELNLSSLELGDSALYFCASSVDDRINEKLFFGSGTQLSVL.

This clone was counted a single time. The chain is built from TRBV6-1 and TRBJ1-1; 8 nucleotides agree with TRBD1. The CDR3 loop spans 16 amino acids. V gave up 0 bases and J gave up 10 bases; unmatched junction bases: 13. The germline CDR1 and CDR2 sequences are MNHNS and SASEGT. The CDR3: CASSEAFPRQGNRAFF. Written as DNA, the CDR3 is TGTGCCAGCAGTGAAGCGTTCCCGAGACAGGGGAATCGAGCTTTCTTT.

Remarks on this clone: Other DNA variants within this sample encode the same CDR3. J is TRBJ1-5 and V is TRBV20-1; D is ambiguous. From germline, CDR1 is DFQATT and CDR2 SNEGSKA (reference sequence). Deletions cut 3 bases from V and 0 bases from J, with 3 bases between. The CDR3 contains 12 residues. CDR3 amino acids: CSASLSNQPQHF. CDR3 sequence (DNA): TGCAGTGCTAGTCTTAGCAATCAGCCCCAGCATTTT.

The chain employs TRBV10-3 and TRBJ2-7; 8 bases align to TRBD1. V was clipped by 0 bases and J by 4 bases; unmatched bases: 5. The CDR3 consists of 15 residues. Germline V CDR1 and CDR2: ENHRY, SYGVKD. Written as DNA, the CDR3 is TGTGCCATCAGTGAGTCGGACAGGGCTATATACGAGCAGTACTTC. Its protein is CAISESDRAIYEQYF.

The rearrangement uses TRBV19 and TRBJ2-1; 10 bases fit TRBD1. The CDR3 runs to 14 residues. Per germline, CDR1 LNHDA and CDR2 SQIVND (reference sequence). The junction had 5 bases not matched to a gene; V was cut back by 4 bases and J by 8 bases. CDR3 sequence (DNA): TGTGCCAGTAGTACAAGGGACAGGGGAGATGAGCAGTTCTTC. The encoded protein is CASSTRDRGDEQFF.

The V gene is TRBV18, the J gene TRBJ2-5, with 9 bases identical to TRBD2. The CDR3 runs 15 residues. Trimming took 5 bases from V and 5 from J; bases not matched to a gene: 9. The germline V gene encodes CDR1 KGHSH and CDR2 LQKENI. The CDR3 DNA reads TGTGCCAGCTCATCCGTAGCGGGGGTTCCGGAGACCCAGTACTTC. Protein: CASSSVAGVPETQYF.

CDR3 sequence: CASCAGPSSYNEQFF. Written as DNA, the CDR3 is TGTGCCAGCTGCGCGGGGCCTAGCTCCTACAATGAGCAGTTCTTC. The chain is built from TRBV18 and TRBJ2-1; TRBD2 is a possible D gene (6 bases). The V end lost 7 bases, the J end lost 0 bases, and 13 bases lay between the germline ends. The CDR3 is 15 amino acids. Per germline, CDR1 KGHSH and CDR2 LQKENI.

This chain joins TRBV27 and TRBJ2-7; 7 nucleotides align to TRBD1. Looked up from germline, CDR1 is MNHEY and CDR2 is SMNVEV (reference sequence). This CDR3 has 18 residues. J gave up 0 bases and V 0 bases, and 11 bases lay outside the gene matches. Here the CDR3 DNA reads TGTGCCAGCAGTTTATCGGCCCCGCCCGGGACAGCCTCCTACGAGCAGTACTTC. This encodes CASSLSAPPGTASYEQYF.

V gene TRBV5-1 combines with J gene TRBJ2-3; 11 bases map to TRBD1. The junction had 10 bases not matched to a gene; V was cut back by 6 bases and J by 4 bases. The CDR3 extends over 16 amino acids. Germline lookup yields CDR1 SGHRS and CDR2 YFSETQ. The CDR3 DNA follows: TGCGCCAGCAACTTCCTGCCGGGACAGGGGGCAGATACGCAGTATTTT. As protein: CASNFLPGQGADTQYF.

This chain links TRBV9 with TRBJ2-1; maybe TRBD1 (6 bases). V was pared by 4 bases and J by 4 bases, with 15 bases between. Germline V lookup: CDR1 SGDLS, CDR2 YYNGEE. The CDR3 covers 15 residues. CDR3 sequence reads: CASSPPGQKYNEQFF. The CDR3 nucleotides are TGTGCCAGCAGCCCTCCCGGACAGAAATACAATGAGCAGTTCTTC.

The chain uses TRBV7-2 and TRBJ2-6; 8 bases align to TRBD1. The J segment lost 4 bases and the V segment lost 5 bases, leaving 10 bases of the junction unmatched. The germline V gene has CDR1 SGHTA and CDR2 FQGNSA. CDR3 length: 17 residues. CDR3 sequence reads: CASSQSGGATGANVLTF. In nucleotides, the CDR3 is TGTGCCAGCAGCCAGTCAGGGGGCGCAACCGGGGCCAACGTCCTGACTTTC.

The chain has TRBV7-9 and TRBJ1-1, with no clear D. The CDR3 has 14 residues. CDR1 SEHNR and CDR2 FQNEAQ come from the germline V gene (reference sequence). V lost 5 bases to trimming and J lost 8 bases, with 18 bases between them. CDR3 sequence reads: CASSPENSTPEAFF. The CDR3 DNA is TGTGCCAGCAGCCCCGAGAACTCAACCCCAGAAGCTTTCTTT.

This rearrangement joins TRBV19 to TRBJ2-5, with 12 bases aligning to TRBD2. Looked up from germline, CDR1 is LNHDA and CDR2 is SQIVND (reference sequence). V dropped 10 bases and J dropped 5; count of bases not matched to a gene: 5. The CDR3 runs to 13 residues. CDR3 sequence (DNA): TGTGCCACGGGACTAGCGGGTCTGGAGACCCAGTACTTC. This codes for CATGLAGLETQYF.

CDR3 loop: CASSLPTGYQPQHF. The CDR3 DNA reads as TGTGCCAGCAGTTTGCCCACAGGCTATCAGCCCCAGCATTTT. This chain links TRBV28 with TRBJ1-5; D might be TRBD1 (5 bases). Per the germline V gene, CDR1 is MDHEN and CDR2 is SYDVKM. The ends were cut back, 3 bases at V and 5 bases at J, with 11 bases in the middle. The CDR3 spans 14 residues. The full variable domain, its missing parts supplied by reference TRBV28 and TRBJ1-5, is DVKVTQSSRYLVKRTGEKVFLECVQDMDHENMFWYRQDPGLGLRLIYFSYDVKMKEKGDIPEGYSVSREKKERFSLILESASTNQTSMYLCASSLPTGYQPQHFGDGTRLSIL.

The chain links TRBV4-2 to TRBJ1-3, with D unresolved. V shed 0 bases and J shed 2 bases, with 11 bases lying between them. This CDR3 spans 16 amino acids. Germline CDR1 is LGHNA and CDR2 is YNFKEQ. The CDR3 loop is CASSQDITIAGNTIYF. CDR3 in DNA: TGTGCCAGCAGCCAAGATATTACAATCGCTGGAAACACCATATATTTT.

The CDR3 sequence: CASSLAGANTGELFF. The CDR3 DNA sequence: TGTGCCAGCAGCTTAGCAGGGGCCAACACCGGGGAGCTGTTTTTT. The chain links TRBV7-2 to TRBJ2-2, with TRBD1 as a possible D gene (5 bases). CDR1 is SGHTA, CDR2 FQGNSA, per germline. The V gene lost 0 bases and the J gene lost 2 bases, with 7 bases spanning the gap. The CDR3 loop spans 15 amino acids.

The rearrangement joins TRBV10-3 to TRBJ2-7; D perhaps matches TRBD1 (6 bases). This CDR3 has 13 residues. Germline CDR1 reads ENHRY; CDR2 reads SYGVKD. Trimming shortened V by 1 base and J by 3 bases, and 7 bases separated the two germline ends. CDR3 in DNA: TGTGCCATCAGTGAGTTACAGGGCTACGAGCAGTACTTC. This codes for CAISELQGYEQYF.